The text below deals with one TCR beta chain. Its antigen is still unknown. These data come from a study of regulatory T cells in long-lasting Graves disease. Study-level results: The analysis examined peripheral blood only and excluded thyroid tissue.

The TCR beta library used iRepertoire HTBI primers with Arm-PCR amplification of CDR3. TCRdb reprocessed the multiplex PCR reads with MiXCR, giving one entry per CDR3 protein. This table has about 320,000 distinct CDR3 sequences, 15% to 20% appearing once. As for time point: newly diagnosed GD, antithyroid drugs for less than 3 months. PBMCs were the source of the RNA used for TCR sequencing. Sequences were derived from peripheral blood mononuclear cells (PBMCs), sampled at new diagnosis, from a patient treated with antithyroid drugs. This TCR derives from a female donor with Graves disease.

The CDR3 nucleotides read TGTGCCAGCAGCCGCCTGGGGACGGGGGATTACAATGAGCAGTTCTTC. This encodes CASSRLGTGDYNEQFF. The chain has TRBV11-3 and TRBJ2-1; D perhaps matches TRBD2 (6 bases). The germline V and J ends were trimmed by 5 bases and 4 bases, with 18 bases remaining between them. The CDR3 has 16 residues. CDR1 is SGHNT, CDR2 YENEEA, per germline.